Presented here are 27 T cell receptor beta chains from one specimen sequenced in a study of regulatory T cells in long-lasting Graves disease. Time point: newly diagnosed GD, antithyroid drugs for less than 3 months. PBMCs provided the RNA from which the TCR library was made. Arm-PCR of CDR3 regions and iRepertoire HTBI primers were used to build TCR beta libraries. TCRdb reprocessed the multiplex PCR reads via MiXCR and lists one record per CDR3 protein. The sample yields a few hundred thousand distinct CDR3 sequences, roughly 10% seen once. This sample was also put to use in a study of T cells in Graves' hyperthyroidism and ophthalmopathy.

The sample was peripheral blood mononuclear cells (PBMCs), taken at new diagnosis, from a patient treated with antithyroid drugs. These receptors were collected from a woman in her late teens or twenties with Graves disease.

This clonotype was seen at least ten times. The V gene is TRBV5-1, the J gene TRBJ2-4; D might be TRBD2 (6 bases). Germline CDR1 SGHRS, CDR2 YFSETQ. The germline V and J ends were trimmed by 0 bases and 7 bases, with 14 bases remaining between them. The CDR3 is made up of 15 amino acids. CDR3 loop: CASSLAETGVNIQYF. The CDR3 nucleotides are TGCGCCAGCAGCTTGGCCGAGACGGGAGTTAACATTCAGTACTTC.

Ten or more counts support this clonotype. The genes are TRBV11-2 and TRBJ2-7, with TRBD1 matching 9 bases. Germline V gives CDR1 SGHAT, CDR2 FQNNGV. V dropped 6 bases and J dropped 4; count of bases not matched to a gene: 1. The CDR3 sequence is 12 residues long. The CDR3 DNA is TGTGCCAGCAGACAGGGGGCTTACGAGCAGTACTTC. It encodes CASRQGAYEQYF.

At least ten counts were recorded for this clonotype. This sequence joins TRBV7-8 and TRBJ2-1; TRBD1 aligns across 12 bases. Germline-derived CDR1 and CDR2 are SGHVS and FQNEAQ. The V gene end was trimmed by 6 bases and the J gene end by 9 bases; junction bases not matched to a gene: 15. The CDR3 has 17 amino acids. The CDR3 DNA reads TGTGCCAGCAGTGACGACTCGTGGGACAGGGGGCTTGGTGAGCAGTTCTTC. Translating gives CASSDDSWDRGLGEQFF.

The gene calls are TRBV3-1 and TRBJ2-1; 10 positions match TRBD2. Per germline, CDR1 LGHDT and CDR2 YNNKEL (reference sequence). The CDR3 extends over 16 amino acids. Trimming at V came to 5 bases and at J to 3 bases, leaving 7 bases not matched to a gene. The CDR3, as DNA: TGTGCCAGCAGCTATCAAGCGGGGGGGTTCTACAATGAGCAGTTCTTC. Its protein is CASSYQAGGFYNEQFF.

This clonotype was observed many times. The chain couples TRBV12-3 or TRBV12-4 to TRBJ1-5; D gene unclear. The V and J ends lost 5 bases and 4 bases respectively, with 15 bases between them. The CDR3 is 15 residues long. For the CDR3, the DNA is TGTGCCAGCAGTCCTGGACCAAACCTTAATCAGCCCCAGCATTTT. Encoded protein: CASSPGPNLNQPQHF.

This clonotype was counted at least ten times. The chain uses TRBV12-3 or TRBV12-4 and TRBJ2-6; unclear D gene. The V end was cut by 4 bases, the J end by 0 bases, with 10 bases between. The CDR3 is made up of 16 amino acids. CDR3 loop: CASSSTMVSGANVLTF. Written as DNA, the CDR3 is TGTGCCAGCAGTTCGACCATGGTCTCTGGGGCCAACGTCCTGACTTTC.

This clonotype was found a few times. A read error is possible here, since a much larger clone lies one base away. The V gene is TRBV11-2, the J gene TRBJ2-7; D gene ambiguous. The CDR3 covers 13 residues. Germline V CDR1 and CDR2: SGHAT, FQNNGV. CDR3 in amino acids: CASNLVGSGEQYF. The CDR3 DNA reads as TGTGCCAGCAACTTAGTGGGGTCGGGCGAGCAGTACTTC.

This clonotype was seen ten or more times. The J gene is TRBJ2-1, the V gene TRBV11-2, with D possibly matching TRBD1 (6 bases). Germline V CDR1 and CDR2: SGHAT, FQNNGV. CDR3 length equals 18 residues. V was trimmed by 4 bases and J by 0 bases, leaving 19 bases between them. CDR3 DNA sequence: TGTGCCAGCAGCTCTATACAGGGTGACAGGAGCTCCTACAATGAGCAGTTCTTC. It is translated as CASSSIQGDRSSYNEQFF.

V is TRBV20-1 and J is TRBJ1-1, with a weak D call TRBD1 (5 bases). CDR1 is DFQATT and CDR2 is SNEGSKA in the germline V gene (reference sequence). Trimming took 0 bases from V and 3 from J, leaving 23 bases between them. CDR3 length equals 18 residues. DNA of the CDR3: TGCAGTGCTAGAGATCTCTATTTGGGTTTGGTGGGGGACACTGAAGCTTTCTTT. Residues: CSARDLYLGLVGDTEAFF.

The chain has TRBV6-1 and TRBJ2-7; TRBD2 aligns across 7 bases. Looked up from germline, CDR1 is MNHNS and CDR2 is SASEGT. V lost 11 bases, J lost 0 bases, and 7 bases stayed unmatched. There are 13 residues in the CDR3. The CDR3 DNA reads TGTGCCGCGAGGCTAGCGGACTCCTACGAGCAGTACTTC. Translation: CAARLADSYEQYF.

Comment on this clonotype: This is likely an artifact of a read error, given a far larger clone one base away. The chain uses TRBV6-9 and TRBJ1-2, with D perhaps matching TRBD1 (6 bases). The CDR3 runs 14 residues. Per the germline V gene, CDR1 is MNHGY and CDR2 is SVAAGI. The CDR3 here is CGSSSSGVGYGYTF. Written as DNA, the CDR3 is TGTGGCAGCAGTTCGTCAGGGGTAGGCTATGGCTACACCTTC.

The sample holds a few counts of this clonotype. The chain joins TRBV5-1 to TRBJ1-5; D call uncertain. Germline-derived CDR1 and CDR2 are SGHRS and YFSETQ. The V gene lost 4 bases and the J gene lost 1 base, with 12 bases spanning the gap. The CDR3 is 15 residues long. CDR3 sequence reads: CASSPHGFSNQPQHF. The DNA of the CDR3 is TGCGCCAGCAGCCCACACGGGTTCAGCAATCAGCCCCAGCATTTT.

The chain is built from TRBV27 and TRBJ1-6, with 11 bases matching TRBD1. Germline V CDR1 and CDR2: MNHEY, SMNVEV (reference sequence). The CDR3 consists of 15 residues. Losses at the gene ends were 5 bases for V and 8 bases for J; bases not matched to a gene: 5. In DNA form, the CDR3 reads TGTGCCAGCAGTGCTCGGACAGGGGGCTATTCACCCCTCCACTTT. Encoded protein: CASSARTGGYSPLHF.

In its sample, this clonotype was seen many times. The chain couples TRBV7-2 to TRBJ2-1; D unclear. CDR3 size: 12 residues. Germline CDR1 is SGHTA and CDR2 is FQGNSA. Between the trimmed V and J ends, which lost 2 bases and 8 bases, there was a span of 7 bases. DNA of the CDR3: TGTGCCAGCAGCTTACCGTACCATGAGCAGTTCTTC. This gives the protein CASSLPYHEQFF. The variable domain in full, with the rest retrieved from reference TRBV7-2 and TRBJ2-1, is GAGVSQSPSNKVTEKGKDVELRCDPISGHTALYWYRQSLGQGLEFLIYFQGNSAPDKSGLPSDRFSAERTGGSVSTLTIQRTQQEDSAVYLCASSLPYHEQFFGPGTRLTVL.

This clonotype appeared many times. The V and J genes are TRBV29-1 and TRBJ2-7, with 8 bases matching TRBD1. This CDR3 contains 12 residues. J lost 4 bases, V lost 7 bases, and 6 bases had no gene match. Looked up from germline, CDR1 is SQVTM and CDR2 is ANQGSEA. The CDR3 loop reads CSGGTGPYEQYF. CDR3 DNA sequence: TGCAGCGGCGGGACAGGCCCATACGAGCAGTACTTC.

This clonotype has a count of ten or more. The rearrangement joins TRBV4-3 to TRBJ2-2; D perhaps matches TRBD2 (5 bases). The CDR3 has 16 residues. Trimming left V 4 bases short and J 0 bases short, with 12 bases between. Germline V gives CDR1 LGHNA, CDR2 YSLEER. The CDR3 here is CASSPDLRSNTGELFF. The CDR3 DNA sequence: TGCGCCAGCAGCCCGGACTTACGGTCGAACACCGGGGAGCTGTTTTTT.

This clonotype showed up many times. CDR3 nucleotide sequence: TGTGCCAGCAGCCCCCGTGACAGGGCCTTCACTGAAGCTTTCTTT. It translates to CASSPRDRAFTEAFF. The V and J genes are TRBV7-2 and TRBJ1-1; 7 bases line up with TRBD1. Looked up from germline, CDR1 is SGHTA and CDR2 is FQGNSA. V lost 5 bases, J lost 4 bases, and 10 bases stayed unmatched. The CDR3 contains 15 residues.

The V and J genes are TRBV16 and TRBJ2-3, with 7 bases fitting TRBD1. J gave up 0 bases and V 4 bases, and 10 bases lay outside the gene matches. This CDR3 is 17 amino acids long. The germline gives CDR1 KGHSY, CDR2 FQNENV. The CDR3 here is CASSLTVHRGSTDTQYF. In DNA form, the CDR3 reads TGTGCCAGCAGCCTCACTGTACACAGGGGAAGCACAGATACGCAGTATTTT.

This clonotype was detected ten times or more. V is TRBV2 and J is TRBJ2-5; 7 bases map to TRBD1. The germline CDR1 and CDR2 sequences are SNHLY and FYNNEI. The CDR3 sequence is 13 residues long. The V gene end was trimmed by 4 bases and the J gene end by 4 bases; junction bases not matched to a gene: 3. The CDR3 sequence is CASSGGQRETQYF. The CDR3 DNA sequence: TGTGCCAGCAGTGGGGGACAGCGAGAGACCCAGTACTTC. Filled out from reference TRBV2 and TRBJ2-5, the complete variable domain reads EPEVTQTPSHQVTQMGQEVILRCVPISNHLYFYWYRQILGQKVEFLVSFYNNEISEKSEIFDDQFSVERPDGSNFTLKIRSTKLEDSAMYFCASSGGQRETQYFGPGTRLLVL.

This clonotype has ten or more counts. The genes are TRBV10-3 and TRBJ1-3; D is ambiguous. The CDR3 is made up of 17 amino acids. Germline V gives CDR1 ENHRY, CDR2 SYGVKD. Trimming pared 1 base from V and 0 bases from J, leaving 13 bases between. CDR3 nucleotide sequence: TGTGCCATCAGTGAGTTCACTGCCCGCTTCTCTGGAAACACCATATATTTT. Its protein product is CAISEFTARFSGNTIYF.

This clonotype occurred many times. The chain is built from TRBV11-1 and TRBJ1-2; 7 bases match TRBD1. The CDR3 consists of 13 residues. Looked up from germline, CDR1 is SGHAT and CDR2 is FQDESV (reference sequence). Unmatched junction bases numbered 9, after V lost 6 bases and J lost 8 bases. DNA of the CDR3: TGTGCCAGCAGTTCGACAGGGTTGGAAGGCTACACCTTC. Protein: CASSSTGLEGYTF.

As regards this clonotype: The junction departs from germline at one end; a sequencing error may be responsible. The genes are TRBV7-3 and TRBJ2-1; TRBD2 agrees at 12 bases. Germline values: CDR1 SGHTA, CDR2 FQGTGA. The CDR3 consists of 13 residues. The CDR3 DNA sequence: TGTGCCAGCAGCCCACGGACTAGCGGGGTACAGCTCTTC. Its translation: CASSPRTSGVQLF.

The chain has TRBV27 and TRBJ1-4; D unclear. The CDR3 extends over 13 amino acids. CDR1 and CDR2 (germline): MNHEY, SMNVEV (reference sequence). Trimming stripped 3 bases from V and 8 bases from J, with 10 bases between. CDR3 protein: CASSFGSREKLFF. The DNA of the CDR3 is TGTGCCAGCAGTTTTGGCAGTAGGGAAAAACTGTTTTTT.

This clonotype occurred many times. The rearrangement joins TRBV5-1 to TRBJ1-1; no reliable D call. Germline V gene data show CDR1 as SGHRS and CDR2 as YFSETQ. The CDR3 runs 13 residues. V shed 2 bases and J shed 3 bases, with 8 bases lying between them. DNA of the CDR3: TGCGCCAGCAGCTTACGGGGATACACTGAAGCTTTCTTT. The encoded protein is CASSLRGYTEAFF.

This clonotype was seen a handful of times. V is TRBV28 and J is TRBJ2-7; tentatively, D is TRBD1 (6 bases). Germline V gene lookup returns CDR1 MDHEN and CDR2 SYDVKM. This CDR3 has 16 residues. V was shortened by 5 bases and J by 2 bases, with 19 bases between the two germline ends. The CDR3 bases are TGTGCCAGCAGTCTAATGGCAGGGGATCCCCCCTACGAGCAGTACTTC. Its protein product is CASSLMAGDPPYEQYF. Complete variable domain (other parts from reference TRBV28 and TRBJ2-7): DVKVTQSSRYLVKRTGEKVFLECVQDMDHENMFWYRQDPGLGLRLIYFSYDVKMKEKGDIPEGYSVSREKKERFSLILESASTNQTSMYLCASSLMAGDPPYEQYFGPGTRLTVT.

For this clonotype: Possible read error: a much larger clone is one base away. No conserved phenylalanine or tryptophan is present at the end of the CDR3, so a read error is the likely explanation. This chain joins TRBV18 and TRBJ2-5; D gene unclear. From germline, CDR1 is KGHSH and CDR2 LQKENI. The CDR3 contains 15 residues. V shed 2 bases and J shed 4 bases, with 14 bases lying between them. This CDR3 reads CASSPSYRAIETQYL. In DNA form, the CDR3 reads TGTGCCAGCTCACCATCTTACCGGGCGATAGAGACCCAGTACCTC.

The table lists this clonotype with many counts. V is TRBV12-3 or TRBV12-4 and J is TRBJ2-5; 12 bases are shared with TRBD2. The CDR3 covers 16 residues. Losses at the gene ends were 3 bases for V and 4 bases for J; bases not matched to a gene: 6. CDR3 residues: CASSFLAGGRGETQYF. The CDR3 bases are TGTGCCAGCAGTTTCCTAGCGGGGGGGCGAGGAGAGACCCAGTACTTC.